The 18 T cell receptor beta chains below come from one sample, sequenced in a study of shared clonotypes between healthy human individuals. The method was immunoSEQ multiplex PCR; TCRdb's version includes in-frame clones alone and lacks a portion of them. The sample carries about a million clones, more than 75% recorded once. Sequenced: memory CD4+ T cells sorted from blood. This sample's subset: CD45RA-negative fraction. Receptor source: a young man in good health.

The chain has TRBV7-2 and TRBJ2-2, with 7 bases identical to TRBD2. The germline gives CDR1 SGHTA, CDR2 FQGNSA. The ends lost 1 base at V and 7 bases at J; junction bases unmatched: 9. The CDR3 runs to 16 residues. This CDR3 is CASSLGLIAGGGELFF. CDR3 in DNA: TGTGCCAGCAGCTTAGGATTAATAGCGGGCGGCGGGGAGCTGTTTTTT.

The DNA of the CDR3 is TGTGCCAGCAGTCAACCCGGGTCGGCAACAGATACGCAGTATTTT. This encodes CASSQPGSATDTQYF. The chain employs TRBV6-6 and TRBJ2-3; the D is unclear. CDR1 is MNHNY, CDR2 SVGAGI, per germline (reference sequence). The CDR3 consists of 15 residues. V was trimmed by 5 bases and J by 3 bases, leaving 15 bases between them.

This clone was picked up a small number of times. This rearrangement joins TRBV18 to TRBJ2-7; 9 nucleotides agree with TRBD1. This CDR3 has 14 residues. The ends lost 3 bases at V and 6 bases at J; junction bases unmatched: 6. In germline, CDR1 is KGHSH, CDR2 LQKENI. CDR3 sequence: CASSPIGQGSEQYF. The CDR3 DNA reads as TGTGCCAGCTCACCGATCGGACAGGGGAGCGAGCAGTACTTC.

V usage is TRBV5-6 and J usage is TRBJ1-2, with unresolved D. The V end lost 2 bases, the J end lost 4 bases, and 9 bases lay between the germline ends. Germline V gene sequence: CDR1 SGHDT, CDR2 YYEEEE. The CDR3 extends over 13 amino acids. CDR3 nucleotides: TGTGCCAGCAGCTTAGAGGCGAGCTATGGCTACACCTTC. Its protein is CASSLEASYGYTF.

About this clone: Being one base from a much bigger clone, this may be a read error. The rearrangement joins TRBV6-1 to TRBJ2-2; 11 bases agree with TRBD1. Germline lookup yields CDR1 MNHNS and CDR2 SASEGT. The CDR3 spans 19 residues. CDR3 residues: CANSERRTGGGMNTGELFF. CDR3 DNA: TGTGCCAACAGTGAAAGGAGGACAGGGGGCGGGATGAACACCGGGGAGCTGTTTTTT.

V and J are TRBV7-6 and TRBJ1-4, with D uncertain. Germline lookup yields CDR1 SGHVS and CDR2 FNYEAQ. The CDR3 loop spans 14 amino acids. V was shortened by 1 base and J by 7 bases, with 10 bases between the two germline ends. CDR3 in amino acids: CASSLGAIGEKLFF. The CDR3 DNA follows: TGTGCCAGCAGCTTAGGAGCGATCGGTGAAAAACTGTTTTTT.

V usage is TRBV27 and J usage is TRBJ2-4; D may correspond to TRBD1 or TRBD2 (5 bases each). Germline lookup yields CDR1 MNHEY and CDR2 SMNVEV (reference sequence). Trimming removed 4 bases at V and 7 bases at J, with 17 bases between. The CDR3 is 15 residues long. In DNA, the CDR3 is TGTGCCAGCAGTTCCGGGACGGCTCCAAGGAACATTCAGTACTTC. It specifies CASSSGTAPRNIQYF.

The chain carries TRBV28 and TRBJ2-7; 9 nucleotides agree with TRBD2. V was pared by 7 bases and J by 4 bases, with 8 bases of the junction left unmatched. Per the germline V gene, CDR1 is MDHEN and CDR2 is SYDVKM. This CDR3 is 14 amino acids long. The CDR3 sequence is CASINSGGVYEQYF. As DNA, the CDR3 is TGTGCCAGCATCAATAGCGGGGGTGTTTACGAGCAGTACTTC. Full variable domain (remainder filled in from reference TRBV28 and TRBJ2-7): DVKVTQSSRYLVKRTGEKVFLECVQDMDHENMFWYRQDPGLGLRLIYFSYDVKMKEKGDIPEGYSVSREKKERFSLILESASTNQTSMYLCASINSGGVYEQYFGPGTRLTVT.

This chain links TRBV18 with TRBJ1-5; D gene ambiguous. The CDR3 runs to 13 residues. Germline CDR1 is KGHSH and CDR2 is LQKENI. V shed 3 bases and J shed 9 bases, with 12 bases lying between them. This CDR3 is CASSPSDLGPQHF. The CDR3 region has the DNA TGTGCCAGCTCACCCTCCGACTTGGGGCCCCAGCATTTT.

The chain employs TRBV18 and TRBJ2-3; TRBD1 agrees at 8 bases. The CDR3 length is 13 residues. CDR1 and CDR2 (germline): KGHSH, LQKENI. Losses at the gene ends were 6 bases for V and 3 bases for J; bases not matched to a gene: 2. The DNA for the CDR3 is TGTGCCAGCTCGCGACAGGGGACAGATACGCAGTATTTT. Encoded protein: CASSRQGTDTQYF. The complete variable domain, with remaining parts taken from reference TRBV18 and TRBJ2-3, reads NAGVMQNPRHLVRRRGQEARLRCSPMKGHSHVYWYRQLPEEGLKFMVYLQKENIIDESGMPKERFSAEFPKEGPSILRIQQVVRGDSAAYFCASSRQGTDTQYFGPGTRLTVL.

This clone was detected only once. The chain links TRBV27 to TRBJ2-3, with 7 positions matching TRBD2. Trimming cost V 6 bases and J 8 bases; bases outside gene matches: 11. Germline CDR1 MNHEY, CDR2 SMNVEV (reference sequence). This CDR3 has 14 residues. CDR3 nucleotide sequence: TGTGCCAGCAGACCCATGGGGGGACTAAGTACGCAGTATTTT. It encodes CASRPMGGLSTQYF.

The chain is built from TRBV13 and TRBJ2-1; 7 bases are a match to TRBD1. In germline, CDR1 is PRHDT, CDR2 FYEKMQ (reference sequence). The junction had 5 bases not matched to a gene; V was cut back by 0 bases and J by 6 bases. The CDR3 runs to 15 residues. The CDR3 spells CASSLGVRGRNEQFF. CDR3 DNA sequence: TGTGCCAGCAGCTTAGGGGTGAGGGGGCGCAATGAGCAGTTCTTC.

The chain uses TRBV15 and TRBJ2-3; 8 bases map to TRBD2. The junction had 4 bases not matched to a gene; V was cut back by 5 bases and J by 0 bases. The germline V gene has CDR1 LNHNV and CDR2 YYDKDF (reference sequence). This CDR3 region has 15 residues. The DNA of the CDR3 is TGTGCCACCAGCCGTAGCGGGGCTAGCACAGATACGCAGTATTTT. Amino acid sequence: CATSRSGASTDTQYF.

This chain links TRBV5-1 with TRBJ2-3; TRBD2 matches 7 bases. The CDR3 sequence is 13 residues long. CDR1 and CDR2 (germline): SGHRS, YFSETQ. With 4 bases clipped from V and 9 bases from J, the junction kept 8 bases outside the gene matches. The CDR3 region has the DNA TGCGCCAGCAGCAGTCAAAGGGGAGGGACGCAGTATTTT. Translation: CASSSQRGGTQYF.

The V gene is TRBV5-6, the J gene TRBJ2-5, with D uncertain. The ends were cut back, 8 bases at V and 5 bases at J, with 16 bases in the middle. CDR3 size: 13 residues. CDR1 and CDR2 from the germline V gene are SGHDT and YYEEEE. CDR3 loop: CASERWGQETQYF. The CDR3 nucleotides read TGTGCCAGTGAAAGATGGGGTCAGGAGACCCAGTACTTC.

This rearrangement joins TRBV4-3 to TRBJ2-3; 10 bases are shared with TRBD2. V was clipped by 0 bases and J by 7 bases; unmatched bases: 16. Germline CDR1 and CDR2: LGHNA and YSLEER. This CDR3 spans 19 amino acids. CDR3 protein: CASSQDMSGRASSPHTQYF. CDR3 DNA sequence: TGCGCCAGCAGCCAAGATATGAGCGGGAGGGCCTCATCTCCTCATACGCAGTATTTT.

The rearrangement links TRBV10-3 to TRBJ2-3; perhaps TRBD2 as D (5 bases). Per the germline V gene, CDR1 is ENHRY and CDR2 is SYGVKD. The length of the CDR3 is 13 residues. V was trimmed by 8 bases and J by 2 bases, leaving 11 bases between them. CDR3 protein: CAIRETPTDTQYF. The CDR3 DNA is TGTGCCATCCGGGAAACCCCCACAGATACGCAGTATTTT.

The J gene is TRBJ2-7, the V gene TRBV2; 7 bases are shared with TRBD2. The CDR3 contains 15 residues. V was clipped by 4 bases and J by 2 bases; unmatched bases: 8. Germline values: CDR1 SNHLY, CDR2 FYNNEI. This CDR3 reads CASSVGSGTPYEQYF. The CDR3 nucleotides read TGTGCCAGCAGTGTAGGCAGCGGGACCCCCTACGAGCAGTACTTC.